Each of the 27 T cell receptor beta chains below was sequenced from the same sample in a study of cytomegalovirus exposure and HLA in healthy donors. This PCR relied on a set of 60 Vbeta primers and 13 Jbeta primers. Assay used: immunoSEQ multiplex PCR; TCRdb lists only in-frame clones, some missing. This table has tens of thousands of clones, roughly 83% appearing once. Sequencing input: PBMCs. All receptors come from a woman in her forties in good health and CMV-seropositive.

The DNA for the CDR3 is TGTGCCAGCAGTGAATCTAATATACCGGGGGGCTACACCTTC. Amino acid sequence: CASSESNIPGGYTF. The V call is TRBV6-1, the J call TRBJ1-2; D is undetermined. Looked up from germline, CDR1 is MNHNS and CDR2 is SASEGT. The V and J ends lost 2 bases and 8 bases respectively, with 15 bases between them. This CDR3 contains 14 residues.

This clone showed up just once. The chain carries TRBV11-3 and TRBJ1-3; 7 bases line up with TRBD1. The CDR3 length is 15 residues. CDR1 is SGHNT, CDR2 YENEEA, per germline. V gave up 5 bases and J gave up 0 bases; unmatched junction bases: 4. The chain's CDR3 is CASSEGQHSGNTIYF. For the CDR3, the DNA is TGTGCCAGCAGCGAGGGACAGCACTCTGGAAACACCATATATTTT.

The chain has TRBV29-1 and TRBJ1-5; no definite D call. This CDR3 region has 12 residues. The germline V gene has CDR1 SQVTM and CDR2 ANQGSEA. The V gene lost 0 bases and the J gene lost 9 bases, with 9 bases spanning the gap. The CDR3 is CSVEDSVGPQHF. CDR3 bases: TGCAGCGTTGAAGATTCTGTCGGGCCCCAGCATTTT. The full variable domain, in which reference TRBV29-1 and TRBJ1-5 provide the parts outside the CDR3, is SAVISQKPSRDICQRGTSLTIQCQVDSQVTMMFWYRQQPGQSLTLIATANQGSEATYESGFVIDKFPISRPNLTFSTLTVSNMSPEDSSIYLCSVEDSVGPQHFGDGTRLSIL.

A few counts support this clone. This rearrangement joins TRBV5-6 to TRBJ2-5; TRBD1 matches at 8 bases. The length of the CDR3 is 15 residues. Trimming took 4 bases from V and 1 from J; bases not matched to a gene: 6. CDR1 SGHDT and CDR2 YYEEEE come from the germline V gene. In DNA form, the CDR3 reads TGTGCCAGCAGCCCCCGGGACAGGAGCCAAGAGACCCAGTACTTC. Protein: CASSPRDRSQETQYF.

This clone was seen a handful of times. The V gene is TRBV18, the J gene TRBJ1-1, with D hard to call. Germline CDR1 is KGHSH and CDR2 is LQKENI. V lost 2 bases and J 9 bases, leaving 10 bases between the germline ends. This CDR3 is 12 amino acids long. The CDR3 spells CASSPEALQAFF. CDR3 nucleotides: TGTGCCAGCTCACCAGAGGCCTTGCAAGCTTTCTTT. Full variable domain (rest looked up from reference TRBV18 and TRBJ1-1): NAGVMQNPRHLVRRRGQEARLRCSPMKGHSHVYWYRQLPEEGLKFMVYLQKENIIDESGMPKERFSAEFPKEGPSILRIQQVVRGDSAAYFCASSPEALQAFFGQGTRLTVV.

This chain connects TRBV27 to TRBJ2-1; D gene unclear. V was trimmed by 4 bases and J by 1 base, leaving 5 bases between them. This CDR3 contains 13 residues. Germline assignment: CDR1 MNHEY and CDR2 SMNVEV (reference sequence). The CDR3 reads CASSSGSYNEQFF. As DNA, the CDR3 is TGTGCCAGCAGTTCCGGGTCCTACAATGAGCAGTTCTTC.

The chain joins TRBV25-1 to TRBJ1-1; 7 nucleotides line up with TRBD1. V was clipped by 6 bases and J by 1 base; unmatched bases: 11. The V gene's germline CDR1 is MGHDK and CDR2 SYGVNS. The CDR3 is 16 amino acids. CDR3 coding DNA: TGTGCCAGCAGAAGGGGGCTTGAATTGCCGAACACTGAAGCTTTCTTT. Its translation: CASRRGLELPNTEAFF. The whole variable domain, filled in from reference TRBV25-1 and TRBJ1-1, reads EADIYQTPRYLVIGTGKKITLECSQTMGHDKMYWYQQDPGMELHLIHYSYGVNSTEKGDLSSESTVSRIRTEHFPLTLESARPSHTSQYLCASRRGLELPNTEAFFGQGTRLTVV.

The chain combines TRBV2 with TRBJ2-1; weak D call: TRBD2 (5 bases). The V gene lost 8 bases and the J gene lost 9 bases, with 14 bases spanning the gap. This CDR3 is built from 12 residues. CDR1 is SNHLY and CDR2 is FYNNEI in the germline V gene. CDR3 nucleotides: TGTGCCAGCCCCAGTGCAGGAGGTGAGCAGTTCTTC. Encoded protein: CASPSAGGEQFF.

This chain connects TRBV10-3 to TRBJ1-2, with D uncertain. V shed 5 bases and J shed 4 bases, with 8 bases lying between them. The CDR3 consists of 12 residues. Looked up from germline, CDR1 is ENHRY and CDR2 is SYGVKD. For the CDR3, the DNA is TGTGCCATCAGTAACAGCTCCTATGGCTACACCTTC. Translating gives CAISNSSYGYTF.

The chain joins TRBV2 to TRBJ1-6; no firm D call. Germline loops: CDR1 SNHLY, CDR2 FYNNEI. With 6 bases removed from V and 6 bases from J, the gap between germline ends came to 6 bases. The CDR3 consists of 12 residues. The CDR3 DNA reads TGTGCCAGCAGGGAGGGTAATTCACCCCTCCACTTT. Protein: CASREGNSPLHF.

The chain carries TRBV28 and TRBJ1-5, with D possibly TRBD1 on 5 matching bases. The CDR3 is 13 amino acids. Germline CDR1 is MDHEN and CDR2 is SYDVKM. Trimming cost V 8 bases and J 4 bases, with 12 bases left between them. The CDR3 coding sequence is TGTGCCAGCCGCCCCGGGGGTAATCAGCCCCAGCATTTT. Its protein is CASRPGGNQPQHF. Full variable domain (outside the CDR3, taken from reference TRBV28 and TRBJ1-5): DVKVTQSSRYLVKRTGEKVFLECVQDMDHENMFWYRQDPGLGLRLIYFSYDVKMKEKGDIPEGYSVSREKKERFSLILESASTNQTSMYLCASRPGGNQPQHFGDGTRLSIL.

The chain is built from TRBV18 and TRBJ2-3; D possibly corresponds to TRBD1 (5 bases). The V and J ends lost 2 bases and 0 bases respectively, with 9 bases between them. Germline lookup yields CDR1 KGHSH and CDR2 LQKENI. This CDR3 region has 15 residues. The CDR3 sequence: CASSPGAASTDTQYF. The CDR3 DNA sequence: TGTGCCAGCTCACCAGGGGCGGCCAGCACAGATACGCAGTATTTT.

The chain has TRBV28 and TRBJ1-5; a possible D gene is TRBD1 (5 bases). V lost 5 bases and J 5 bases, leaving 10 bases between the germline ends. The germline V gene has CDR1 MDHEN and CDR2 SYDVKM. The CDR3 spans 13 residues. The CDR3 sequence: CASSRGWDQPQHF. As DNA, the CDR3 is TGTGCCAGCAGTCGGGGGTGGGATCAGCCCCAGCATTTT.

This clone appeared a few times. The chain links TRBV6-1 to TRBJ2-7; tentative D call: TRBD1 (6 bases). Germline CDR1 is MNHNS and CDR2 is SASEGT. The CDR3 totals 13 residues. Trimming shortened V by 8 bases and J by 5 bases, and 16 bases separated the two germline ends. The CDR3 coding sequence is TGTGCCAGCCTCGGGACACCCGTAAACGAGCAGTACTTC. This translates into CASLGTPVNEQYF.

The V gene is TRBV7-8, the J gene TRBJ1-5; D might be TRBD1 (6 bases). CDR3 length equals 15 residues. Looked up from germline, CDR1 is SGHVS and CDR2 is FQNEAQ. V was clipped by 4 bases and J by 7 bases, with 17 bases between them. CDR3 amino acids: CASSSSNREGQPQHF. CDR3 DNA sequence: TGTGCCAGCAGCTCCTCAAACAGGGAGGGCCAGCCCCAGCATTTT.

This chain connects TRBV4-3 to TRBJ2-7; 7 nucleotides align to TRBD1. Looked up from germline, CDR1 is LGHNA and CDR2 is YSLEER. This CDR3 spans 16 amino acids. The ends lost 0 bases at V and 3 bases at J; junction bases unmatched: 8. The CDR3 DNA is TGCGCCAGCAGCCAAGATGCAGGGGGAACGCTCTACGAGCAGTACTTC. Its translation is CASSQDAGGTLYEQYF.

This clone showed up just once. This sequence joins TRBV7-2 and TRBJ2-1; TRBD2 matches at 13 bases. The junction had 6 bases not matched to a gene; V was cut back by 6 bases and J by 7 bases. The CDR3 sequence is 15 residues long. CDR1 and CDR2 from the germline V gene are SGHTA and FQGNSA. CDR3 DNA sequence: TGTGCCAGCAGGCCTACTAGCGGGGGGGGGAATGAGCAGTTCTTC. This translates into CASRPTSGGGNEQFF.

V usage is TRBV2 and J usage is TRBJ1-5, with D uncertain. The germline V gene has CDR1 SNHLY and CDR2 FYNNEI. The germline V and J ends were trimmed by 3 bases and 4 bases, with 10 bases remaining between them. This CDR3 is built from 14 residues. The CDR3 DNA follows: TGTGCCAGCAGTGACCGACTACAGAATCAGCCCCAGCATTTT. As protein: CASSDRLQNQPQHF.

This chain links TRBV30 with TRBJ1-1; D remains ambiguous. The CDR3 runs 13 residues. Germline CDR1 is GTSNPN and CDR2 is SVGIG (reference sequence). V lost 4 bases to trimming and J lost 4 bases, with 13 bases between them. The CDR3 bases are TGTGCCTGGATCCGACCCCCGGGCACTGAAGCTTTCTTT. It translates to CAWIRPPGTEAFF.

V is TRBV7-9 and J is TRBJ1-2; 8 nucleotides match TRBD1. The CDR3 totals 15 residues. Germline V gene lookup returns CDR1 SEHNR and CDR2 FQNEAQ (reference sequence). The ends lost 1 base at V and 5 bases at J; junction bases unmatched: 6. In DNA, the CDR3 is TGTGCCAGCAGCTTAGGGCCAGGGGGCCAGTATGGCTACACCTTC. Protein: CASSLGPGGQYGYTF.

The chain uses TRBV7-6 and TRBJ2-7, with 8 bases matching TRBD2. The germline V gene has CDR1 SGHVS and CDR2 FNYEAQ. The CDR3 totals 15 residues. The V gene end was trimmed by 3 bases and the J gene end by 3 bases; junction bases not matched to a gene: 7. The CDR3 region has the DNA TGTGCCAGCAGCTTTTCCAGCGGGAGTATCTACGAGCAGTACTTC. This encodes CASSFSSGSIYEQYF.

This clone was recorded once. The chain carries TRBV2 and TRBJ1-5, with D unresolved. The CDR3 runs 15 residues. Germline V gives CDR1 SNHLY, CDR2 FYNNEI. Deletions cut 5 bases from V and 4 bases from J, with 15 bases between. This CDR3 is CASSTPGGGNQPQHF. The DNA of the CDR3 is TGTGCCAGCAGTACCCCGGGAGGAGGAAATCAGCCCCAGCATTTT.

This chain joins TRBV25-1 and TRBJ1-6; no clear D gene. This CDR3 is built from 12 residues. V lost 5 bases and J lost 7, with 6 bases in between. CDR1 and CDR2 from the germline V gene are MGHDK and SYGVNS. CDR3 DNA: TGTGCCAGCAGTCACGGGAATTCACCCCTCCACTTT. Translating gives CASSHGNSPLHF.

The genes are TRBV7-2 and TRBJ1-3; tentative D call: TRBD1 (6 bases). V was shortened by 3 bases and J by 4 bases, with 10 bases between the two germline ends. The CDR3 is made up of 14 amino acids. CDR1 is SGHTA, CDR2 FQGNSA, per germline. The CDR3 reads CASSFAQGGNTIYF. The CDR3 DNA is TGTGCCAGCAGCTTTGCCCAGGGGGGAAACACCATATATTTT.

CDR3 amino acids: CASSELTSSYEQYF. The CDR3 coding sequence is TGTGCCAGCAGCGAATTGACTAGTAGCTACGAGCAGTACTTC. The chain combines TRBV9 with TRBJ2-7; D possibly corresponds to TRBD2 (6 bases). The V and J ends lost 3 bases and 3 bases respectively, with 13 bases between them. The CDR3 is 14 amino acids. Germline V gene sequence: CDR1 SGDLS, CDR2 YYNGEE.

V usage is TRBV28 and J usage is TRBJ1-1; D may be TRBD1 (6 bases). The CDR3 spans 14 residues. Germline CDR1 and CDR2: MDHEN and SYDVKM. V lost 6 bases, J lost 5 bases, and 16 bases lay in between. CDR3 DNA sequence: TGTGCCAGCAGCAGGGAGGGGGGTTGGACTGAAGCTTTCTTT. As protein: CASSREGGWTEAFF.

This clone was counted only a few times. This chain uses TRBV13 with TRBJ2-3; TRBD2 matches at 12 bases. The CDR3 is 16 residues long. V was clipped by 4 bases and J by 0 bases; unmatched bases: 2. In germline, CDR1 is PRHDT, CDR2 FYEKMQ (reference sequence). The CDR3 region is CASSSGLAGSTDTQYF. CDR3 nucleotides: TGTGCCAGCAGCTCGGGACTAGCGGGCAGCACAGATACGCAGTATTTT.